Each of the 16 T cell receptor beta chains below was sequenced from the same sample in a study of T cell responses to AZD1222 COVID-19 vaccine. Measured with immunoSEQ multiplex PCR; TCRdb has only the in-frame clones, and not every one. The sample consists of more than 140,000 clones, about 90% of them appearing once. This specimen was peripheral blood, taken on day 0 of AZD1222 vaccination. These receptors all stem from an adult in good health.

The gene calls are TRBV7-2 and TRBJ2-1; the D gene is possibly TRBD2 (6 bases). Trimming cost V 3 bases and J 3 bases, with 24 bases left between them. This CDR3 comprises 19 residues. The germline CDR1 and CDR2 sequences are SGHTA and FQGNSA. The CDR3 DNA sequence: TGTGCCAGCAGCTTGTTGACTAGGTCGGATCTATGGTACTACAATGAGCAGTTCTTC. Its protein product is CASSLLTRSDLWYYNEQFF.

The chain combines TRBV6-1 with TRBJ1-5; a weak D match, TRBD1 (6 bases). This CDR3 spans 15 amino acids. CDR1 and CDR2 (germline): MNHNS, SASEGT. V lost 3 bases, J lost 2 bases, and 11 bases lay in between. The CDR3 spells CASSDINRGNQPQHF. The CDR3 DNA reads as TGTGCCAGCAGTGACATTAACAGGGGCAATCAGCCCCAGCATTTT.

The chain joins TRBV4-3 to TRBJ2-1, with D possibly being TRBD1 or TRBD2 (5 bases each). CDR3 length equals 15 residues. Trimming removed 0 bases from V and 4 bases from J, with 10 bases in between. CDR1 and CDR2 from the germline V gene are LGHNA and YSLEER. In DNA form, the CDR3 reads TGCGCCAGCAGCCAAGATGTGGGGGATTACAATGAGCAGTTCTTC. This codes for CASSQDVGDYNEQFF.

V usage is TRBV28 and J usage is TRBJ1-5, with TRBD1 as a possible D gene (5 bases). This CDR3 region has 15 residues. Germline CDR1 is MDHEN and CDR2 is SYDVKM. Trimming removed 3 bases from V and 6 bases from J, with 15 bases in between. The CDR3 DNA reads as TGTGCCAGCAGTTTCAAAGGGGTAATAAGTCAGCCCCAGCATTTT. Translated: CASSFKGVISQPQHF. The full variable domain, its missing parts supplied by reference TRBV28 and TRBJ1-5, is DVKVTQSSRYLVKRTGEKVFLECVQDMDHENMFWYRQDPGLGLRLIYFSYDVKMKEKGDIPEGYSVSREKKERFSLILESASTNQTSMYLCASSFKGVISQPQHFGDGTRLSIL.

This clone has a single count. This rearrangement joins TRBV6-1 to TRBJ2-7; unclear D gene. Germline assignment: CDR1 MNHNS and CDR2 SASEGT. CDR3 length: 12 residues. The germline V and J ends were trimmed by 1 base and 3 bases, with 4 bases remaining between them. CDR3 protein: CASSEVDYEQYF. In nucleotides, the CDR3 is TGTGCCAGCAGTGAAGTTGACTACGAGCAGTACTTC.

The CDR3 DNA reads as TGTGCCAGCAGCCCCTCGACAGTGAACACTGAAGCTTTCTTT. Its translation: CASSPSTVNTEAFF. The rearrangement links TRBV7-8 to TRBJ1-1, with a possible D match to TRBD1 (5 bases). V was pared by 5 bases and J by 0 bases, with 10 bases between. The CDR3 has 14 residues. Germline V gene data show CDR1 as SGHVS and CDR2 as FQNEAQ.

This sequence joins TRBV2 and TRBJ2-2; 10 bases line up with TRBD2. Per germline, CDR1 SNHLY and CDR2 FYNNEI. This CDR3 is built from 14 residues. After removal of 7 bases from V and 1 base from J, the junction contained 0 bases not matched to a gene. CDR3 sequence (DNA): TGTGCCAGCACTAGCGGGAGGAACACCGGGGAGCTGTTTTTT. It codes for CASTSGRNTGELFF.

The V call is TRBV30, the J call TRBJ1-4; D uncertain. V shed 4 bases and J shed 0 bases, with 9 bases lying between them. From germline, CDR1 is GTSNPN and CDR2 SVGIG (reference sequence). The CDR3 sequence is 14 residues long. CDR3: CAWNDLTTNEKLFF. CDR3 coding DNA: TGTGCCTGGAATGACCTCACAACTAATGAAAAACTGTTTTTT.

This clone has a single count. V usage is TRBV12-5 and J usage is TRBJ2-2; either TRBD1 or TRBD2 may supply D (5 bases each). Germline V gives CDR1 LGHNT, CDR2 FRNRAP. The germline V and J ends were trimmed by 0 bases and 4 bases, with 15 bases remaining between them. This CDR3 spans 17 amino acids. Written as DNA, the CDR3 is TGTGCTAGTGGTTTGGTACTTGGGACGGGGTCCACCGGGGAGCTGTTTTTT. It is translated as CASGLVLGTGSTGELFF.

In its sample, this clone was seen once. This chain uses TRBV7-6 with TRBJ2-5, with 9 bases matching TRBD2. The CDR3 loop spans 15 amino acids. The trim removed 5 bases at V and 1 base at J, leaving 5 bases unmatched. CDR1 and CDR2 (germline): SGHVS, FNYEAQ. As DNA, the CDR3 is TGTGCCAGCAGCAAAGGGGGACTAGCCCAAGAGACCCAGTACTTC. It codes for CASSKGGLAQETQYF. Supplemented by reference TRBV7-6 and TRBJ2-5, the full variable domain reads GAGVSQSPRYKVTKRGQDVALRCDPISGHVSLYWYRQALGQGPEFLTYFNYEAQQDKSGLPNDRFSAERPEGSISTLTIQRTEQRDSAMYRCASSKGGLAQETQYFGPGTRLLVL.

The CDR3 DNA reads as TGCAGCGTTCGGCTGGGCACTGAAGCTTTCTTT. Protein sequence: CSVRLGTEAFF. The chain is built from TRBV29-1 and TRBJ1-1; D ambiguous. Trimming removed 5 bases from V and 4 bases from J, with 8 bases in between. Germline V gene lookup returns CDR1 SQVTM and CDR2 ANQGSEA. The CDR3 extends over 11 amino acids.

This clone showed up just a few times. This chain links TRBV4-3 with TRBJ2-2; perhaps TRBD1 as D (5 bases). In germline, CDR1 is LGHNA, CDR2 YSLEER. This CDR3 is built from 15 residues. Deletions cut 0 bases from V and 4 bases from J, with 9 bases between. CDR3 coding DNA: TGCGCCAGCAGCCAAGAGGGGCCGAGCACCGGGGAGCTGTTTTTT. As protein: CASSQEGPSTGELFF.

This clone was seen once. The V call is TRBV19, the J call TRBJ2-3, with 13 positions matching TRBD2. V was pared by 9 bases and J by 2 bases, with 11 bases of the junction left unmatched. Germline V gene data show CDR1 as LNHDA and CDR2 as SQIVND (reference sequence). The CDR3 is 17 residues long. In nucleotides, the CDR3 is TGTGCCAGCACGGGACTAGCGGGGAGCGAGTTCACAGATACGCAGTATTTT. Protein: CASTGLAGSEFTDTQYF.

This chain uses TRBV27 with TRBJ2-3; 13 bases fit TRBD2. The CDR3 is 16 amino acids. The junction had 6 bases not matched to a gene; V was cut back by 5 bases and J by 4 bases. Germline V gene data show CDR1 as MNHEY and CDR2 as SMNVEV (reference sequence). The CDR3 coding sequence is TGTGCCAGCAGTGTAACTAGCGGGAGGGCCGCAGATACGCAGTATTTT. Amino acids: CASSVTSGRAADTQYF.

The chain has TRBV29-1 and TRBJ2-5; 8 bases match TRBD2. Germline values: CDR1 SQVTM, CDR2 ANQGSEA. This CDR3 is built from 13 residues. Unmatched junction bases numbered 5, after V lost 7 bases and J lost 1 base. CDR3 loop: CSAGGAVQETQYF. CDR3 sequence (DNA): TGCAGCGCGGGGGGGGCAGTCCAAGAGACCCAGTACTTC.

This clone was picked up a small number of times. The chain is built from TRBV7-2 and TRBJ2-2, with D possibly matching TRBD2 (6 bases). Germline-derived CDR1 and CDR2 are SGHTA and FQGNSA. This CDR3 has 14 residues. V dropped 9 bases and J dropped 4 bases, with 15 bases sitting between them. The CDR3 coding sequence is TGTGCCAGAGGTGGAGGGAGTGGCACCGGGGAGCTGTTTTTT. It encodes CARGGGSGTGELFF.